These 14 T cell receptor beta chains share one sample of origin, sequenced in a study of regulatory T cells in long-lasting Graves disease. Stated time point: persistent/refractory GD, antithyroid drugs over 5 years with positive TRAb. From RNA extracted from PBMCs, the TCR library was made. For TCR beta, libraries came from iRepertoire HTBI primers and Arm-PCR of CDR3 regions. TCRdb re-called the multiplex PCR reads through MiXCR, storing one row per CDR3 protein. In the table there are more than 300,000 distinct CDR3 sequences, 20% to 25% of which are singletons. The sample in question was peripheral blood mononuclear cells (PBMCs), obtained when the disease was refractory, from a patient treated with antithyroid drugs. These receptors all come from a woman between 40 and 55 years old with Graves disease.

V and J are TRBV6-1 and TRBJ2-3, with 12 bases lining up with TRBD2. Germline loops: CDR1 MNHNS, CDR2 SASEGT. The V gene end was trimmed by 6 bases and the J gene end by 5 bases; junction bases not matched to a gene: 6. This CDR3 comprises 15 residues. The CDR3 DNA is TGTGCCAGCAGAGAACTAGCGGGAGGTCGAGATACGCAGTATTTT. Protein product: CASRELAGGRDTQYF.

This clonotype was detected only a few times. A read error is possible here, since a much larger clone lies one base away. CDR3 nucleotides: TGTGCCAGCAGTGAACGGGAGCTCAATGAGCAGTTCTTC. Protein: CASSERELNEQFF. The genes are TRBV11-2 and TRBJ2-1; tentative D call: TRBD2 (6 bases). The CDR3 runs to 13 residues. CDR1 is SGHAT and CDR2 is FQNNGV in the germline V gene. V was shortened by 6 bases and J by 6 bases, with 12 bases between the two germline ends.

CDR3 DNA: TGTGCCAGCTCACGCCGCCGCCAGGGGGCCTATGGCTACACCTTC. Protein sequence: CASSRRRQGAYGYTF. V gene TRBV18 combines with J gene TRBJ1-2; 8 bases are a match to TRBD1. CDR3 size: 15 residues. Trimming cost V 4 bases and J 4 bases; bases outside gene matches: 8. Germline lookup yields CDR1 KGHSH and CDR2 LQKENI.

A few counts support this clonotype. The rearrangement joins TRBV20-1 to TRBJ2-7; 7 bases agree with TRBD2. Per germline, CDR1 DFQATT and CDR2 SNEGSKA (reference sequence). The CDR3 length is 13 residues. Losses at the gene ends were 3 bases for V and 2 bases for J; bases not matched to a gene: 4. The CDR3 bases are TGCAGTGCTAGGGCTAGCGGCACCTACGAGCAGTACTTC. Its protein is CSARASGTYEQYF.

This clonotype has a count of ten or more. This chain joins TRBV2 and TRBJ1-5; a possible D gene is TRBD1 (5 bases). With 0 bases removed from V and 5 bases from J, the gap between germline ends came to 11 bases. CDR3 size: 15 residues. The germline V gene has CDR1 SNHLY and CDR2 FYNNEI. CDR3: CASSEAGAGHQPQHF. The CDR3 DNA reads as TGTGCCAGCAGTGAAGCGGGCGCAGGGCATCAGCCCCAGCATTTT.

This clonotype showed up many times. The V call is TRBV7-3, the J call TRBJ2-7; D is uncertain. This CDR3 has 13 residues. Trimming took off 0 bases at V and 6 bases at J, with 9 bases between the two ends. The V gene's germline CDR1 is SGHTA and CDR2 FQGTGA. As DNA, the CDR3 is TGTGCCAGCAGCTTAACGCGAACGGGCGAGCAGTACTTC. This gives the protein CASSLTRTGEQYF.

The DNA for the CDR3 is TGTGCCAGCAGTGAATTCAGGGTAAGATTTGCTGGCGAGCAGTACTTC. Its protein product is CASSEFRVRFAGEQYF. The chain combines TRBV6-1 with TRBJ2-7; perhaps TRBD1 as D (5 bases). The CDR3 covers 16 residues. Trimming removed 2 bases from V and 6 bases from J, with 20 bases in between. Per germline, CDR1 MNHNS and CDR2 SASEGT.

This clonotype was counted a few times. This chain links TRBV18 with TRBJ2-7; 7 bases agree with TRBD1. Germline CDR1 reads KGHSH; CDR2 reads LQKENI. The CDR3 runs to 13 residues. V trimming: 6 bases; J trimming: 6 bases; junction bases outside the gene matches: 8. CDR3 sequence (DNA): TGTGCCAGCTCCAACGACAGGGTAGGCGAGCAGTACTTC. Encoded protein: CASSNDRVGEQYF.

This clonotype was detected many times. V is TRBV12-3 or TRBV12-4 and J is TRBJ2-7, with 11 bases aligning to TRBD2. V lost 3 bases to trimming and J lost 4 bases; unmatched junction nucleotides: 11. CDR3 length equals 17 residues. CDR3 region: CASSFGASGRRGYEQYF. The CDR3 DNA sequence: TGTGCCAGCAGTTTTGGGGCTAGCGGGAGGCGGGGATACGAGCAGTACTTC.

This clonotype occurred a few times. The CDR3 is CASSLIELGSGVQETQYF. In nucleotides, the CDR3 is TGTGCCAGCAGCCTCATTGAGTTGGGTAGCGGGGTGCAAGAGACCCAGTACTTC. The chain employs TRBV12-3 or TRBV12-4 and TRBJ2-5; the match to TRBD2 covers 8 bases. V shed 6 bases, J shed 2 bases, and the junction held 17 bases outside the gene matches. The CDR3 consists of 18 residues.

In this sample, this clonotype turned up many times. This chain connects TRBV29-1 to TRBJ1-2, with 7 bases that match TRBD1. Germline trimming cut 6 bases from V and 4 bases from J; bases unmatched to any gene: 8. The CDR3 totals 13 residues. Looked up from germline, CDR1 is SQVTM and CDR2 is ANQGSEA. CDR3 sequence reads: CSVVTGTSYGYTF. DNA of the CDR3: TGCAGCGTCGTGACAGGGACGAGCTATGGCTACACCTTC.

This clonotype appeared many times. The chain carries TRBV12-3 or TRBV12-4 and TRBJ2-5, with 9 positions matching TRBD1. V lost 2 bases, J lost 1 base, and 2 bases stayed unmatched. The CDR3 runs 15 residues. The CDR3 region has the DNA TGTGCCAGCAGTTTACCGGACAGGGGCCAAGAGACCCAGTACTTC. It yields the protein CASSLPDRGQETQYF.

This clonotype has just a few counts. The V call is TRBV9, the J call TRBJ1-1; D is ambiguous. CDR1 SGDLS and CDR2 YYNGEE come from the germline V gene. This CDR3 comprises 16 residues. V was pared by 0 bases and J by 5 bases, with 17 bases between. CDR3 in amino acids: CASSVVDRVGWTEAFF. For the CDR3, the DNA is TGTGCCAGCAGCGTAGTTGATAGGGTAGGGTGGACTGAAGCTTTCTTT. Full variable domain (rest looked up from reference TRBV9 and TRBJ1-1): DSGVTQTPKHLITATGQRVTLRCSPRSGDLSVYWYQQSLDQGLQFLIQYYNGEERAKGNILERFSAQQFPDLHSELNLSSLELGDSALYFCASSVVDRVGWTEAFFGQGTRLTVV.

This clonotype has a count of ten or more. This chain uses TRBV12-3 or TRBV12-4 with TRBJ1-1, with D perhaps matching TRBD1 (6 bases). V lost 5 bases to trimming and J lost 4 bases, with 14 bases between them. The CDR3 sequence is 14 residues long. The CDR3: CASSLGQLFTEAFF. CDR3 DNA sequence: TGTGCCAGCAGTCTCGGACAGCTGTTCACTGAAGCTTTCTTT.